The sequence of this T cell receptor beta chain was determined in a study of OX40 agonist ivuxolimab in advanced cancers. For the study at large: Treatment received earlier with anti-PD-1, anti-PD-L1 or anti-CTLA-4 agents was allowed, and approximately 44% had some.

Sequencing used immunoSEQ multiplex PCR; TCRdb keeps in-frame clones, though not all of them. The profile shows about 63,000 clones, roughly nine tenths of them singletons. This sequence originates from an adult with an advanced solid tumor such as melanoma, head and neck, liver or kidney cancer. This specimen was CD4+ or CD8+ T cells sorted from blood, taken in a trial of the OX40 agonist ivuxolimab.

The CDR3 is CAWSVLEDTQYF. CDR3 nucleotides: TGTGCCTGGAGTGTACTGGAGGATACGCAGTATTTT. V usage is TRBV30 and J usage is TRBJ2-3; no clear D gene. CDR1 is GTSNPN and CDR2 is SVGIG in the germline V gene (reference sequence). The length of the CDR3 is 12 residues. V lost 0 bases to trimming and J lost 6 bases, with 7 bases between them.